Listed below are T cell receptor beta chains from one sample, sequenced in a study of radiation and T cells in renal cell carcinoma. Sequenced by immunoSEQ multiplex PCR; TCRdb stores in-frame clones only, minus some. The sample lists 130,000 or so clones; around four fifths were seen once. The source was blood, collected from a patient whose treatment included radiotherapy and nephrectomy. The receptors come from a woman between 50 and 59 years old with renal cell carcinoma. Each CDR3 is given with its conserved first and last residue. A D gene is named only where the DNA matches it firmly. Clone size, where shown, is once, few, many, or a class for clones that have expanded.

V	D	J	size	DNA	CDR3
TRBV27	TRBD2	TRBJ2-3	NA	TGTGCCAGCCGTTCAAAACAACGGGGGGGCGGGACAGATACGCAGTATTTT	CASRSKQRGGGTDTQYF
TRBV7-2	TRBD1	TRBJ2-7	NA	TGTGCCAGCAGCCCGTGGCAAGACAGGGCCACCTACGAGCAGTACTTC	CASSPWQDRATYEQYF
TRBV28	NA	TRBJ1-2	NA	TGTGCCAGCAGTTTATCAGACAGCATTGTGGGAGGCTACACCTTC	CASSLSDSIVGGYTF
TRBV7-8	NA	TRBJ2-5	NA	TGTGCCAGTTCGAGGGGTCAAGAGACCCAGTACTTC	CASSRGQETQYF
TRBV7-2	NA	TRBJ2-5	NA	TGTGCCAGCAGCCTAAGGTCACAAGAGACCCAGTACTTC	CASSLRSQETQYF
TRBV6-5	TRBD1	TRBJ2-3	once	TGTGCCAGCAGTAAACGGACAGGGCAGGGAGATACGCAGTATTTT	CASSKRTGQGDTQYF
TRBV19	NA	TRBJ1-5	few	TGTGCCAGTAGTGCGACAGGTTTGTCCAATCAGCCCCAGCATTTT	CASSATGLSNQPQHF
TRBV5-5	NA	TRBJ2-2	NA	TGTGCCAGCAGCTTACACCGGATGGCCGGGGAGCTGTTTTTT	CASSLHRMAGELFF
TRBV7-8	NA	TRBJ1-2	NA	TGTGCCAGCAGCTTAAGGAGCAGGGAGCGAGGGGCCAATGGCTACACCTTC	CASSLRSRERGANGYTF
TRBV6-5	NA	TRBJ2-5	NA	TGTGCCAGCAGTTACTCGACGGGCCGGGAGACCCAGTACTTC	CASSYSTGRETQYF
TRBV6-5	TRBD1	TRBJ2-4	NA	TGTGCCAGCAGCTGGGACAGGGAGAACATTCAGTACTTC	CASSWDRENIQYF
TRBV5-1	TRBD1	TRBJ1-4	few	TGCGCCAGCAGCGCTGACAGGGGTAGTTCGGAAAAACTGTTTTTT	CASSADRGSSEKLFF
TRBV7-2	NA	TRBJ1-4	NA	TGTGCCAGCAGCTTAGGAAGGGTTGAAAAACTGTTTTTT	CASSLGRVEKLFF
TRBV18	TRBD1	TRBJ2-2	NA	TGTGCCAGCTCACCCGGGACAGGGGGCCGGACCGGGGAGCTGTTTTTT	CASSPGTGGRTGELFF
TRBV27	NA	TRBJ1-2	once	TGTGCCAGCAGTACACAGGGAAGTGGCTACACCTTC	CASSTQGSGYTF
TRBV9	NA	TRBJ2-7	NA	TGTGCCAGCAGCGTAGGCGGAGAATCCTACGAGCAGTACTTC	CASSVGGESYEQYF
TRBV2	TRBD1	TRBJ2-5	many	TGTGCCAGCAGTAAAACAGGGGAAGAGACCCAGTACTTC	CASSKTGEETQYF
TRBV2	TRBD1	TRBJ2-1	NA	TGTGCCAGCAGCCCTGGACAGGCTTTACCCCAGTTCTTC	CASSPGQALPQFF
TRBV5-1	NA	TRBJ2-5	NA	TGCGCCAGCGGGCTACTAGGGCATCGCGAGACCCAGTACTTC	CASGLLGHRETQYF
TRBV12-5	NA	TRBJ2-7	NA	TGTGCTAGTCCTCGTCCCGACCTCCTCTACGAGCAGTACTTC	CASPRPDLLYEQYF
TRBV7-9	NA	TRBJ1-1	NA	TGTGCCAGCAAGGACAGACTGAACACTGAAGCTTTCTTT	CASKDRLNTEAFF
TRBV5-1	NA	TRBJ2-5	NA	TGCGCCAGCAGCTTGGAAGCGACCCAGTACTTC	CASSLEATQYF
TRBV18	TRBD1	TRBJ2-7	NA	TGTGCCAGCTCACCTACAGGGGAGAGCTCCTACGAGCAGTACTTC	CASSPTGESSYEQYF
TRBV4-3	NA	TRBJ2-7	NA	TGCGCCAGCAGCCCCCAGACAGGTTTTACCTACGAGCAGTACTTC	CASSPQTGFTYEQYF
TRBV7-2	NA	TRBJ1-1	NA	TGTGCCAGCAGCTCCGGGGGCGAGGAAGCTTTCTTT	CASSSGGEEAFF
TRBV5-1	TRBD2	TRBJ2-1	NA	TGCGCCAGCAGTAGCGGGAGCTCCTACAATGAGCAGTTCTTC	CASSSGSSYNEQFF
TRBV19	TRBD1	TRBJ1-6	NA	TGTGCCAGTAGTGCCCTACAGGGGCGGGAGAATTCACCCCTCCACTTT	CASSALQGRENSPLHF
TRBV2	NA	TRBJ2-7	NA	TGTGCCAGCAGTTCGGAAGGGGCCTACGAGCAGTACTTC	CASSSEGAYEQYF
TRBV30	NA	TRBJ1-2	once	TGTGCCTGGACCCAAGGGTTTGCCCCAGGCGGGGGCTACACCTTC	CAWTQGFAPGGGYTF
TRBV5-1	NA	TRBJ2-5	once	TGCGCCAGCAGCTTGCTAGGAGGGGAAGAGACCCAGTACTTC	CASSLLGGEETQYF
TRBV9	TRBD1	TRBJ1-2	NA	TGTGCCAGCAGCGTAGATGACGGGACAGGGACTGCTGGCTACACCTTC	CASSVDDGTGTAGYTF
TRBV11-2	NA	TRBJ2-2	NA	TGTGCCAGCAGCCTGGATGTGAACACCGGGGAGCTGTTTTTT	CASSLDVNTGELFF
TRBV10-3	NA	TRBJ2-1	NA	TGTGCCATAGGACCCCTCGGAAATGAGCAGTTCTTC	CAIGPLGNEQFF
TRBV7-3	NA	TRBJ1-1	NA	TGTGCCAGCAGCTTGGATACAGTGACTGAAGCTTTCTTT	CASSLDTVTEAFF
TRBV7-6	NA	TRBJ1-6	few	TGTGCCAGCAGCTTAGAGCCGGAAGTTAATTCACCCCTCCACTTT	CASSLEPEVNSPLHF
TRBV9	NA	TRBJ1-4	NA	TGTGCCAGCAGCACTACAGGGAATACCTCCCTTGCAACTAATGAAAAACTGTTTTTT	CASSTTGNTSLATNEKLFF
TRBV9	NA	TRBJ1-1	few	TGTGCCAGCAGCGTAGTATCGGGGGGAACTGAAGCTTTCTTT	CASSVVSGGTEAFF
TRBV4-2	NA	TRBJ1-2	NA	TGTGCCAGCAGCCAAGATCAGGGGCCCTATGGCTACACCTTC	CASSQDQGPYGYTF
TRBV5-4	TRBD1	TRBJ1-5	NA	TGTGCCAGCAGCAAGACAGGGGACGGGCCCCAGCATTTT	CASSKTGDGPQHF
TRBV7-2	NA	TRBJ2-1	once	TGTGCCAGCAGCCCACCCCGCGATGAGCAGTTCTTC	CASSPPRDEQFF
TRBV15	TRBD2	TRBJ2-5	NA	TGTGCCACCAGGGGGACTAGTGAGACCCAGTACTTC	CATRGTSETQYF
TRBV7-7	TRBD2	TRBJ2-7	few	TGTGCCAGCAGCGGGGGACTAGCGTCGGCCGACGAGCAGTACTTC	CASSGGLASADEQYF
TRBV5-1	NA	TRBJ1-2	NA	TGCGCCAGCAGGGATAACAGAGATCTCTCCACCTTC	CASRDNRDLSTF
TRBV11-2	NA	TRBJ2-7	NA	TGTGCCAGCGGAAAGAAGGGGGTAGGCTCCTACGAGCAGTACTTC	CASGKKGVGSYEQYF
TRBV19	NA	TRBJ2-6	NA	TGTGCCAGTAGTAGCGGAAGCTCTGGGGCCAACGTCCTGACTTTC	CASSSGSSGANVLTF
TRBV7-2	NA	TRBJ1-5	NA	TGTGCCAGCAGCTTAATACAGGGTCAGCCCCAGCATTTT	CASSLIQGQPQHF
TRBV4-3	TRBD2	TRBJ2-2	once	TGCGCCAGCAGCCAAATCCTAGCGGGGCTCCCCGGGGAGCTGTTTTTT	CASSQILAGLPGELFF
TRBV5-1	NA	TRBJ2-7	NA	TGCGCCAGCAGCTTCTCCCCCAGCGGGCTCGACTACGAGCAGTACTTC	CASSFSPSGLDYEQYF
TRBV6-1	NA	TRBJ2-7	once	TGTGCCAGCACCCTAACTCCGGGTTACGAGCAGTACTTC	CASTLTPGYEQYF
TRBV6-5	TRBD1	TRBJ1-1	NA	TGTGCCAGCAACCGACAGGGGGCAACTTTCTTT	CASNRQGATFF
TRBV5-1	TRBD1	TRBJ2-7	NA	TGCGCCAGCAGCTCCAGGGGGCCGGGGGAGCAGTACTTC	CASSSRGPGEQYF
TRBV15	TRBD1	TRBJ2-3	NA	TGTGCCACCAGCAGAGAGTTTACAGGGGCGCAGTATTTT	CATSREFTGAQYF
TRBV20-1	NA	TRBJ2-1	NA	TGCAGTGAGAGGGACGGCAATGAGCAGTTCTTC	CSERDGNEQFF
TRBV7-9	NA	TRBJ1-6	few	TGTGCCAGCAGCCCGCCGGGCTCACCCCTCCACTTT	CASSPPGSPLHF
TRBV9	TRBD2	TRBJ2-5	once	TGTGCCAGCAGCGTAGGAACTAGCGGGAGTTATGAGGAGACCCAGTACTTC	CASSVGTSGSYEETQYF